Listed here are 10 T cell receptor beta chains from one sample, sequenced in a study of T cell responses to AZD1222 COVID-19 vaccine. Sequencing used immunoSEQ multiplex PCR; TCRdb keeps in-frame clones, though not all of them. The sample records more than 150,000 clones, under 95% being singletons. This material consisted of peripheral blood, taken on day 0 of AZD1222 vaccination. The receptors were gathered from an adult in good health.

The gene calls are TRBV27 and TRBJ1-1; D is possibly TRBD1 (5 bases). V gave up 0 bases and J gave up 1 base, with 12 bases separating them. The CDR3 runs to 16 residues. Germline V gives CDR1 MNHEY, CDR2 SMNVEV (reference sequence). DNA for the CDR3: TGTGCCAGCAGTTTATCGGGGGGACTGCCGAACACTGAAGCTTTCTTT. It is translated as CASSLSGGLPNTEAFF.

This clone has a single count. This sequence joins TRBV6-5 and TRBJ1-4; a weak D match, TRBD1 (6 bases). The germline gives CDR1 MNHEY, CDR2 SVGAGI. Trimming stripped 3 bases from V and 3 bases from J, with 8 bases between. This CDR3 comprises 14 residues. The CDR3 sequence: CASSYGGSNEKLFF. The CDR3 DNA is TGTGCCAGCAGTTATGGGGGCTCTAATGAAAAACTGTTTTTT.

This clone is a singleton in its sample. The rearrangement joins TRBV7-2 to TRBJ2-1; TRBD2 matches 10 bases. Germline V gene data show CDR1 as SGHTA and CDR2 as FQGNSA. The CDR3 runs to 15 residues. V gave up 7 bases and J gave up 2 bases; unmatched junction bases: 5. Here the CDR3 DNA reads TGTGCCAGCACCGAAAGCGGGGGGGCCTACAATGAGCAGTTCTTC. Translated, it gives CASTESGGAYNEQFF.

This chain's CDR3 is CASKSRDSSNQPQHF. The CDR3 DNA reads TGTGCCAGCAAGAGCCGGGACAGTAGCAATCAGCCCCAGCATTTT. The chain combines TRBV7-2 with TRBJ1-5, with 7 bases lining up with TRBD1. The CDR3 runs 15 residues. V lost 7 bases to trimming and J lost 0 bases; unmatched junction nucleotides: 6. CDR1 and CDR2 from the germline V gene are SGHTA and FQGNSA.

This chain connects TRBV25-1 to TRBJ2-3; TRBD1 is a possible D gene (6 bases). Trimming cost V 4 bases and J 6 bases, with 17 bases left between them. The CDR3 has 15 residues. From germline, CDR1 is MGHDK and CDR2 SYGVNS. CDR3 nucleotides: TGTGCCAGCAGTGCACCGGGACAACATTCCGATACGCAGTATTTT. Its translation: CASSAPGQHSDTQYF.

This chain links TRBV7-2 with TRBJ2-7; TRBD1 might be the D (6 bases). Per germline, CDR1 SGHTA and CDR2 FQGNSA. V was trimmed by 2 bases and J by 0 bases, leaving 14 bases between them. The CDR3 is 16 residues long. The CDR3 sequence is CASSLTIDRSSYEQYF. As DNA, the CDR3 is TGTGCCAGCAGCTTAACAATCGACAGGAGCTCCTACGAGCAGTACTTC.

Details on this clone: The sample carries other DNA sequences with the same CDR3. The chain links TRBV27 to TRBJ1-5; tentative D call: TRBD1 (6 bases). The V end lost 2 bases, the J end lost 4 bases, and 9 bases lay between the germline ends. CDR1 and CDR2 from the germline V gene are MNHEY and SMNVEV (reference sequence). The length of the CDR3 is 14 residues. The CDR3 bases are TGTGCCAGCAGTTTAGGTACAGGGAATCAGCCCCAGCATTTT. Translating gives CASSLGTGNQPQHF.

The J gene is TRBJ2-3, the V gene TRBV7-8; D assignment may be TRBD1 or TRBD2 (6 bases each). Germline V gene data show CDR1 as SGHVS and CDR2 as FQNEAQ. V lost 5 bases and J lost 2, with 17 bases in between. The CDR3 totals 16 residues. The CDR3 spells CASSPGWGADTDTQYF. CDR3 DNA sequence: TGTGCCAGCAGCCCCGGGTGGGGGGCAGACACAGATACGCAGTATTTT. The whole variable domain, filled in from reference TRBV7-8 and TRBJ2-3, reads GAGVSQSPRYKVAKRGQDVALRCDPISGHVSLFWYQQALGQGPEFLTYFQNEAQLDKSGLPSDRFFAERPEGSVSTLKIQRTQQEDSAVYLCASSPGWGADTDTQYFGPGTRLTVL.

The V and J genes are TRBV2 and TRBJ1-1; TRBD1 is a possible D gene (5 bases). The germline V gene has CDR1 SNHLY and CDR2 FYNNEI. This CDR3 is 13 amino acids long. The V gene lost 8 bases and the J gene lost 9 bases, with 19 bases spanning the gap. CDR3 sequence: CASQGAGSVKAFF. DNA of the CDR3: TGTGCCAGCCAAGGGGCGGGGTCGGTGAAAGCTTTCTTT.

This clone was found a few times. The V gene is TRBV18, the J gene TRBJ2-2; D ambiguous. Germline V CDR1 and CDR2: KGHSH, LQKENI. Trimming left V 0 bases short and J 3 bases short, with 8 bases between. The CDR3 is made up of 15 amino acids. CDR3 sequence: CASSPPGRHTGELFF. The CDR3 DNA reads as TGTGCCAGCTCACCACCCGGCCGACACACCGGGGAGCTGTTTTTT. Full variable domain (rest looked up from reference TRBV18 and TRBJ2-2): NAGVMQNPRHLVRRRGQEARLRCSPMKGHSHVYWYRQLPEEGLKFMVYLQKENIIDESGMPKERFSAEFPKEGPSILRIQQVVRGDSAAYFCASSPPGRHTGELFFGEGSRLTVL.